This T cell receptor (beta chain) was profiled in a study of T cell responses to AZD1222 COVID-19 vaccine. Study-wide context: Combined were second doses at about 4 or about 12 weeks.

General study findings and limits: Only a handful of AZD1222 recipients were seropositive at baseline. Two AZD1222 doses significantly raised spike-specific TCR breadth and depth over controls.

This CDR3 has 11 residues. Germline assignment: CDR1 GTSNPN and CDR2 SVGIG (reference sequence). The V end lost 0 bases, the J end lost 6 bases, and 2 bases lay between the germline ends. Clones were read by immunoSEQ multiplex PCR, and TCRdb kept only the in-frame ones, dropping some. Here the sample spans 100,000 or so clones, roughly 87% being singletons. About this clone itself: Its antigen is not identified.

The chain has TRBV30 and TRBJ1-4; no firm D call. Specimen: peripheral blood, collected on day 0 of AZD1222 vaccination. This clonotype was sampled from an adult in good health. The CDR3 DNA sequence: TGTGCCTGGAGTGTAGATGAAAAACTGTTTTTT. It is translated as CAWSVDEKLFF.